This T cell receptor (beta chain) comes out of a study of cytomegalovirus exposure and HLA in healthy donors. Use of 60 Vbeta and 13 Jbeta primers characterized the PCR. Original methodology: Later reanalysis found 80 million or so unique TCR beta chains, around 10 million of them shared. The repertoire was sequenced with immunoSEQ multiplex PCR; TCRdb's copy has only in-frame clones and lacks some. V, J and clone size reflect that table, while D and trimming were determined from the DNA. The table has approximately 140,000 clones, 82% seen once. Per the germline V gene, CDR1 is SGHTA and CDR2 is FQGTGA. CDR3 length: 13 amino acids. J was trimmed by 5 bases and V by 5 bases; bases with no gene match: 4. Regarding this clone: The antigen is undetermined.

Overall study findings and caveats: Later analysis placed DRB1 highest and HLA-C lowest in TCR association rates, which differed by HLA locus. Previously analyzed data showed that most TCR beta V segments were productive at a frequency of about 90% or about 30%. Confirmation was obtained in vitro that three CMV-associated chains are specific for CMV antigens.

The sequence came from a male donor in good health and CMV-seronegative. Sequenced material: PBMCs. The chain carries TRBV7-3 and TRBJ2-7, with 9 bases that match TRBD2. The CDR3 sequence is CASSLTSGNEQYF. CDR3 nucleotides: TGTGCCAGCAGCCTGACTAGCGGTAACGAGCAGTACTTC.